The clone carrying this TCR beta chain appeared many times. The target antigen is unknown. The data were taken from a study of neurological immune-mediated disorders. Overall study: The 35 or so multiple sclerosis patients comprised some 31 relapsing-remitting and 3 secondary progressive cases. Study results and caveats: Multiple sclerosis patients had less TCR clonal expansion than even healthy controls, unlike HTLV-1-associated myelopathy.

MiXCR, applied by TCRdb to the 5' RACE reads, yields one record per CDR3 protein. Of approximately 130,000 distinct CDR3 sequences in the sample, roughly 3.2% were seen once. The junction had 12 bases not matched to a gene; V was cut back by 5 bases and J by 5 bases. This CDR3 comprises 15 residues. Looked up from germline, CDR1 is DFQATT and CDR2 is SNEGSKA (reference sequence). Sequenced sample: PBMCs. The chain has TRBV20-1 and TRBJ2-5; 9 bases align to TRBD2. This TCR was recovered from a woman between 25 and 40 years old with multiple sclerosis. The CDR3 loop reads CSAFRRGGRRETQYF. The CDR3 region has the DNA TGCAGTGCTTTCAGGCGGGGGGGCCGTCGGGAGACCCAGTACTTC.